This entry features one TCR beta chain sequence. This entry belongs to a study of shared T cell receptors in the human thymus. J lost 5 bases, V lost 4 bases, and 9 bases had no gene match. The CDR3 is 15 amino acids. The V gene's germline CDR1 is LGHNA and CDR2 YSLEER. The method was immunoSEQ multiplex PCR; TCRdb's version includes in-frame clones alone and lacks a portion of them. The table has over 650,000 clones, about 90% seen once; the top ten hold 0.009% to 0.0095%. This sample also belongs to another study, concerning human thymus T cells.

What was sequenced was thymocytes. The chain joins TRBV4-3 to TRBJ2-5, with 8 bases fitting TRBD2. The TCR was taken from a boy younger than two with a congenital heart defect. The CDR3 loop is CASSRAGLERETQYF. CDR3 coding DNA: TGCGCCAGCAGCCGGGCGGGACTAGAAAGGGAGACCCAGTACTTC.